This T cell receptor beta chain originates from a study of blood T cells in healthy people across ages. In its sample, this clonotype was seen a few times. The CDR3 sequence is 15 residues long. The V and J ends lost 1 base and 6 bases respectively, with 12 bases between them. Germline V gene sequence: CDR1 SGHAT, CDR2 FQDESV (reference sequence). The use of a sample-barcoded 5' primer and a J-beta primer mix characterized a second PCR of roughly 7 to 12 cycles. TCRdb recomputed calls from the 5' RACE reads with MiXCR, one row per CDR3 protein. Of hundreds of thousands of distinct CDR3 sequences listed, roughly 25% are singletons. These data also featured in a second study, about T cells of mothers and their children.

The clonotype originates from a boy younger than 18 in good health. This chain links TRBV11-1 with TRBJ2-2; D is uncertain. The material sequenced was blood. CDR3 in amino acids: CASSLGVTVSGELFF. The CDR3 bases are TGTGCCAGCAGCTTAGGAGTAACGGTTTCCGGGGAGCTGTTTTTT.